In this sample, the clone carrying this T cell receptor (beta chain) turned up many times. The antigen is unknown. There were TCR beta CDR3 regions amplified from RNA transcripts. In the first-round RT-PCR of the TCR CDR3, the HTBI primer set was used. TCRdb recomputed calls from the multiplex PCR reads with MiXCR, one row per CDR3 protein. Of 150,000 or so distinct CDR3 sequences listed, about 20% are singletons. The data were obtained in a study of T cells in Graves' hyperthyroidism and ophthalmopathy. Study outcomes and limitations: Model-based prediction identified ophthalmopathy a median about 7 months prior to its onset. Among clonotypes expanded in thyroid above 0.001, most were also found in blood.

The V and J ends lost 1 base and 2 bases respectively, with 12 bases between them. The CDR3 extends over 15 amino acids. Per the germline V gene, CDR1 is SGHAT and CDR2 is FQNNGV. Clinical symptoms, serum thyroxine and TRAb, thyroid ultrasound and orbital computed tomography together formed the diagnostic basis. Sampled blood dates from first hyperthyroidism diagnosis, and it precedes any ophthalmopathy symptoms. This sequence was found in a woman aged 45 to 65 with Graves' hyperthyroidism that later progressed to Graves' ophthalmopathy. Sequenced: blood. The rearrangement links TRBV11-2 to TRBJ2-7; D not resolved. The CDR3 DNA reads TGTGCCAGCAGCTTAGTGGACCAATCCGCCTACGAGCAGTACTTC. It specifies CASSLVDQSAYEQYF.